The 27 T cell receptor beta chains below all came from one sample that was sequenced in a study of Graves' ophthalmopathy and Graves' hyperthyroidism. The authors amplified TCR beta CDR3 regions from RNA transcripts. HTBI primers primed a first-round RT-PCR, and a second-round multiplex PCR followed. One entry per CDR3 protein, called by TCRdb with MiXCR from the multiplex PCR reads. The sample holds roughly 420,000 distinct CDR3 sequences, around 21% seen once. Specimen: peripheral blood. The receptors stem from a woman aged 18-29 years with stable Graves' hyperthyroidism.

Of note for this clonotype: A much larger clone is a single base away; this may be a read error. J is TRBJ1-5 and V is TRBV28, with D unclear. The V and J ends lost 6 bases and 5 bases respectively, with 14 bases between them. Germline assignment: CDR1 MDHEN and CDR2 SYDVKM. This CDR3 is built from 14 residues. DNA of the CDR3: TGTGCCAGCAGGGGCCCCGGGCGCTATCAGCCCCAGCATTTT. Protein: CASRGPGRYQPQHF.

The chain links TRBV10-3 to TRBJ1-1; TRBD1 matches at 7 bases. The CDR3 loop spans 15 amino acids. Germline V gives CDR1 ENHRY, CDR2 SYGVKD. The junction had 5 bases not matched to a gene; V was cut back by 3 bases and J by 1 base. The CDR3 nucleotides read TGTGCCATCAGTGACCCTACAGGGGCGAACACTGAAGCTTTCTTT. This translates into CAISDPTGANTEAFF.

In its sample, this clonotype was seen a few times. A junction boundary mismatches the germline segment, possibly from a read error. As DNA, the CDR3 is TGTGCCAGCAGCCGTGGGGGCGGACAGGGATACACTGAAGCTTCCTTT. This sequence encodes CASSRGGGQGYTEASF. J is TRBJ1-1 and V is TRBV4-2, with 8 bases matching TRBD1. The CDR3 totals 16 residues. CDR1 and CDR2 from the germline V gene are LGHNA and YNFKEQ.

The V gene is TRBV11-2, the J gene TRBJ1-2, with a tentative D call TRBD1 (6 bases). V dropped 5 bases and J dropped 4 bases, with 20 bases sitting between them. Germline V gene lookup returns CDR1 SGHAT and CDR2 FQNNGV. The CDR3 totals 16 residues. In DNA form, the CDR3 reads TGTGCCAGCAGCGTAAGGTTTTCACAGGGACCCTATGGCTACACCTTC. This encodes CASSVRFSQGPYGYTF.

This chain uses TRBV6-5 with TRBJ2-7; 7 bases are a match to TRBD2. This CDR3 is 14 amino acids long. Germline V gene data show CDR1 as MNHEY and CDR2 as SVGAGI. Trimming removed 4 bases from V and 4 bases from J; junction bases left unmatched: 7. CDR3 loop: CASSSKTSSYEQYF. CDR3 bases: TGTGCCAGCAGTTCGAAGACTAGCTCTTACGAGCAGTACTTC.

This clonotype was counted at least ten times. Just one base apart from a much larger clone, this may be a read error. This chain uses TRBV14 with TRBJ1-3; no clear D. The CDR3 spans 14 residues. The V end was cut by 1 base, the J end by 0 bases, with 4 bases between. CDR1 is SGHDN, CDR2 FVKESK, per germline. The CDR3 DNA is TGTGCCAGCAGCCAAGGGGCCTCTGGAAACACCATATATTTT. It yields the protein CASSQGASGNTIYF.

This clonotype was observed many times. This rearrangement joins TRBV19 to TRBJ1-5, with D possibly TRBD1 on 5 matching bases. CDR1 is LNHDA and CDR2 is SQIVND in the germline V gene (reference sequence). Trimming took off 3 bases at V and 2 bases at J, with 11 bases between the two ends. This CDR3 has 15 residues. The CDR3 DNA is TGTGCCAGTAGTATCGGATGGGGCGGCAATCAGCCCCAGCATTTT. Protein sequence: CASSIGWGGNQPQHF.

This clonotype appeared many times. The genes are TRBV25-1 and TRBJ1-4; 10 nucleotides align to TRBD1. Germline-derived CDR1 and CDR2 are MGHDK and SYGVNS. Trimming removed 4 bases from V and 2 bases from J; junction bases left unmatched: 10. This CDR3 is built from 18 residues. The CDR3 is CASSVVRQGAATNEKLFF. CDR3 nucleotides: TGTGCCAGCAGTGTCGTCCGACAGGGGGCAGCGACTAATGAAAAACTGTTTTTT.

In its sample, this clonotype was seen many times. This CDR3 reads CSARDILGLAGGPYEQYF. In DNA form, the CDR3 reads TGCAGTGCTAGAGATATTCTGGGACTAGCGGGAGGCCCCTACGAGCAGTACTTC. The chain employs TRBV20-1 and TRBJ2-7, with TRBD2 matching over 15 bases. The CDR3 runs 18 residues. Germline CDR1 DFQATT, CDR2 SNEGSKA (reference sequence). The trim removed 0 bases at V and 2 bases at J, leaving 8 bases unmatched.

The sample holds many counts of this clonotype. The rearrangement uses TRBV2 and TRBJ2-4; TRBD2 matches 12 bases. Germline assignment: CDR1 SNHLY and CDR2 FYNNEI. This CDR3 comprises 19 residues. Trimming took 8 bases from V and 0 from J; bases not matched to a gene: 14. CDR3 protein: CASRWPTSGSSGAKNIQYF. The DNA of the CDR3 is TGTGCCAGCCGCTGGCCGACTAGCGGGAGTAGCGGAGCCAAAAACATTCAGTACTTC. Full variable domain (remainder filled in from reference TRBV2 and TRBJ2-4): EPEVTQTPSHQVTQMGQEVILRCVPISNHLYFYWYRQILGQKVEFLVSFYNNEISEKSEIFDDQFSVERPDGSNFTLKIRSTKLEDSAMYFCASRWPTSGSSGAKNIQYFGAGTRLSVL.

This clonotype was picked up many times. CDR3 DNA sequence: TGCGCCAGCAGCGGAGGCGGGACAGAACTCTATGGCTACACCTTC. Protein product: CASSGGGTELYGYTF. The chain is built from TRBV5-1 and TRBJ1-2; 7 nucleotides line up with TRBD1. CDR3 length equals 15 residues. Germline values: CDR1 SGHRS, CDR2 YFSETQ. V gave up 4 bases and J gave up 4 bases; unmatched junction bases: 10.

At least ten counts were recorded for this clonotype. V usage is TRBV20-1 and J usage is TRBJ2-7; possible D gene TRBD2, 6 bases. Trimming took off 0 bases at V and 5 bases at J, with 14 bases between the two ends. Germline CDR1 DFQATT, CDR2 SNEGSKA (reference sequence). This CDR3 has 14 amino acids. This CDR3 reads CSARDMIRGDEQYF. CDR3 in DNA: TGCAGTGCTAGAGATATGATTCGCGGGGACGAGCAGTACTTC.

Concerning this clonotype itself: A much larger clone lies a single base off, so this may be a read error. The rearrangement uses TRBV27 and TRBJ2-7; 9 bases line up with TRBD2. Germline trimming cut 5 bases from V and 1 base from J; bases unmatched to any gene: 6. Per the germline V gene, CDR1 is MNHEY and CDR2 is SMNVEV (reference sequence). This CDR3 is 15 amino acids long. The chain's CDR3 is CASSIGSGRSYEQYF. CDR3 nucleotides: TGTGCCAGCAGTATAGGTAGCGGGAGATCCTACGAGCAGTACTTC.

At least ten counts were recorded for this clonotype. The chain is built from TRBV25-1 and TRBJ1-2; no definite D call. The V gene's germline CDR1 is MGHDK and CDR2 SYGVNS. Trimming removed 3 bases at V and 1 base at J, with 18 bases between. There are 17 residues in the CDR3. The CDR3 DNA follows: TGTGCCAGCAGTGATTTGGAGGCTGCAACTCTTAACTATGGCTACACCTTC. Translating gives CASSDLEAATLNYGYTF.

V usage is TRBV12-3 or TRBV12-4 and J usage is TRBJ1-1; D gene uncertain. The CDR3 loop spans 13 amino acids. Trimming took 5 bases from V and 6 from J, leaving 13 bases between them. DNA of the CDR3: TGTGCCAGCAGTAAAGACCGGGCGGCTGAAGCTTTCTTT. It is translated as CASSKDRAAEAFF.

This chain uses TRBV7-9 with TRBJ2-5; 8 bases agree with TRBD1. Germline V gene data show CDR1 as SEHNR and CDR2 as FQNEAQ (reference sequence). Trimming cost V 8 bases and J 3 bases; bases outside gene matches: 14. This CDR3 is 16 amino acids long. The DNA of the CDR3 is TGTGCCAGCTTCAGTGGCCGGCGACAGGGGAAAGAGACCCAGTACTTC. Protein sequence: CASFSGRRQGKETQYF.

This clonotype has a count of ten or more. The rearrangement uses TRBV29-1 and TRBJ2-7, with 12 bases matching TRBD2. Trimming took 3 bases from V and 0 from J; bases not matched to a gene: 0. Germline CDR1 and CDR2: SQVTM and ANQGSEA. The CDR3 covers 14 residues. The CDR3 DNA is TGCAGCGTTGAGACTAGCGGGAGCTCCTACGAGCAGTACTTC. It translates to CSVETSGSSYEQYF.

The chain is built from TRBV6-2 or TRBV6-3 and TRBJ2-5; TRBD1 aligns across 12 bases. V shed 7 bases and J 4 bases; nucleotides not matched to a gene: 4. CDR1 is MNHEY, CDR2 SVGEGT, per germline. This CDR3 is built from 14 residues. CDR3 residues: CASKPGQGAETQYF. CDR3 nucleotides: TGTGCCAGCAAACCGGGACAGGGGGCAGAGACCCAGTACTTC.

This clonotype was recorded a few times. The rearrangement joins TRBV5-1 to TRBJ2-7, with 9 bases fitting TRBD1. The CDR3 is made up of 14 amino acids. The V gene's germline CDR1 is SGHRS and CDR2 YFSETQ. After removal of 7 bases from V and 4 bases from J, the junction contained 9 bases not matched to a gene. This CDR3 reads CASRPWTGVYEQYF. The CDR3 bases are TGCGCCAGCCGGCCGTGGACAGGGGTATACGAGCAGTACTTC.

This clonotype was seen at least ten times. The chain is built from TRBV28 and TRBJ1-1; D not resolved. Germline assignment: CDR1 MDHEN and CDR2 SYDVKM. The CDR3 loop spans 11 amino acids. The CDR3: CAARSSIEAFF. In DNA form, the CDR3 reads TGTGCAGCGAGGTCTTCCATTGAAGCTTTCTTT.

The table lists this clonotype with many counts. The chain couples TRBV19 to TRBJ1-5; D uncertain. The CDR3 covers 12 residues. CDR1 LNHDA and CDR2 SQIVND come from the germline V gene (reference sequence). The germline V and J ends were trimmed by 3 bases and 3 bases, with 3 bases remaining between them. In DNA, the CDR3 is TGTGCCAGTAGTATTCTCAATCAGCCCCAGCATTTT. It is translated as CASSILNQPQHF.

This clonotype was observed a few times. The rearrangement links TRBV11-1 to TRBJ2-2; 13 bases line up with TRBD2. The CDR3 sequence is 18 residues long. V was pared by 5 bases and J by 4 bases, with 10 bases of the junction left unmatched. From germline, CDR1 is SGHAT and CDR2 FQDESV (reference sequence). In DNA form, the CDR3 reads TGTGCCAGCAGCCGATCACTAGCGGGAGGGCCGGGCACCGGGGAGCTGTTTTTT. This codes for CASSRSLAGGPGTGELFF.

J is TRBJ2-2 and V is TRBV4-1; maybe TRBD2 (6 bases). V shed 4 bases and J shed 3 bases, with 15 bases lying between them. Germline-derived CDR1 and CDR2 are MGHRA and YSYEKL. CDR3 length: 16 amino acids. The CDR3 loop reads CASSRQWRGYTGELFF. The CDR3 DNA follows: TGCGCCAGCAGCCGACAATGGCGGGGATACACCGGGGAGCTGTTTTTT.

This chain joins TRBV12-3 or TRBV12-4 and TRBJ2-2, with D possibly being TRBD1 (6 bases). V gave up 8 bases and J gave up 7 bases, with 17 bases separating them. The CDR3 is 14 amino acids. CDR3 coding DNA: TGTGCCAGCGAGAACTCAGGGGTTATCGGGGAGCTGTTTTTT. Translated: CASENSGVIGELFF.

The chain is built from TRBV6-1 and TRBJ2-7; possibly TRBD1 for D (6 bases). Germline V gene sequence: CDR1 MNHNS, CDR2 SASEGT. V lost 7 bases and J 5 bases, leaving 18 bases between the germline ends. The CDR3 spans 14 residues. The CDR3 region has the DNA TGTGCCAGCATCCAGGGACACCGAGCCCACGAGCAGTACTTC. This codes for CASIQGHRAHEQYF.

V and J are TRBV6-1 and TRBJ2-7; D could derive from TRBD1 or TRBD2 (5 bases each). The CDR3 runs to 15 residues. V lost 5 bases to trimming and J lost 1 base, with 15 bases between them. Germline V CDR1 and CDR2: MNHNS, SASEGT. The CDR3 reads CASSRIRDPSYEQYF. The CDR3 DNA reads as TGTGCCAGCAGTCGAATCCGGGACCCTTCCTACGAGCAGTACTTC.

V usage is TRBV6-1 and J usage is TRBJ1-1; D gene uncertain. The CDR3 runs to 14 residues. V lost 2 bases and J 7 bases, leaving 14 bases between the germline ends. Looked up from germline, CDR1 is MNHNS and CDR2 is SASEGT. The CDR3, as DNA: TGTGCCAGCAGTGAATTAGATATCGGGTTTGAAGCTTTCTTT. As protein: CASSELDIGFEAFF.